This T cell receptor (beta chain) was sequenced for a study of T-cell memory formation after mild COVID-19. V lost 8 bases to trimming and J lost 0 bases, with 10 bases between them. CDR1 and CDR2 (germline): WSHSY, SAAADI. CDR3 length equals 13 residues. TCRdb redid the calling of the 5' RACE reads with MiXCR, one entry per CDR3 protein. The sample consists of approximately 350,000 distinct CDR3 sequences, approximately 15% of them appearing once. A few counts support this clonotype. This receptor was obtained from a young man who had mild COVID-19 (a few samples of this study predate the infection). Cell type and time point are not known. The V and J genes are TRBV10-2 and TRBJ1-2; D is unresolved. Sequencing was done on a sample of PBMCs or a T cell subset sorted from them (not recorded which). The CDR3 spells CASWNSANYGYTF. For the CDR3, the DNA is TGCGCCAGCTGGAACTCGGCTAACTATGGCTACACCTTC.